Listed below are T cell receptor beta chains from one sample, sequenced in a study of cytomegalovirus exposure and HLA in healthy donors. Generated by immunoSEQ multiplex PCR, the TCRdb table keeps only in-frame clones and is missing some. The repertoire consists of roughly 140,000 clones, with 80% occurring once and the leading ten covering 4.5% to 6.5%. Input material: PBMCs. The receptor set was obtained from a male donor in good health and CMV-seronegative. The CDR3 runs from the conserved cysteine through the conserved F or W. The order of the fields is D gene, clone size, V gene, J gene, CDR3 protein, CDR3 DNA. D genes are given only for firm matches. A clone size is listed for some rows: how often the clone was seen (once, few, many), or a class if it is expanded.

TRBD1	-	TRBV11-2	TRBJ2-5	CASSFGTGIRETQYF	TGTGCCAGCAGCTTCGGGACAGGGATTCGGGAGACCCAGTACTTC
TRBD1	-	TRBV9	TRBJ1-6	CASSVDRGGSPLHF	TGTGCCAGCAGCGTTGACAGGGGTGGCTCACCCCTCCACTTT
-	-	TRBV4-3	TRBJ1-1	CASSQDAGNTEAFF	TGCGCCAGCAGCCAAGACGCGGGGAACACTGAAGCTTTCTTT
-	-	TRBV7-2	TRBJ2-5	CASSVGLRETQYF	TGTGCCAGCAGCGTGGGCCTTAGGGAGACCCAGTACTTC
-	-	TRBV19	TRBJ1-1	CASSVRMGTEAFF	TGTGCCAGTAGCGTCAGGATGGGCACTGAAGCTTTCTTT
TRBD1	-	TRBV28	TRBJ2-1	CASSFLPGTGHNEQFF	TGTGCCAGCAGTTTCCTCCCCGGGACAGGCCACAATGAGCAGTTCTTC
-	once	TRBV6-5	TRBJ1-1	CASRMTRNTEAFF	TGTGCCAGCAGGATGACACGGAACACTGAAGCTTTCTTT
-	-	TRBV28	TRBJ1-5	CASTRQLNQPQHF	TGTGCCAGCACCAGACAGCTCAATCAGCCCCAGCATTTT
TRBD1	-	TRBV5-1	TRBJ2-1	CASSFTGGSYNEQFF	TGCGCCAGCAGCTTCACAGGGGGCAGCTACAATGAGCAGTTCTTC
TRBD1	-	TRBV19	TRBJ1-1	CASSSIGTGATEAFF	TGTGCCAGTAGTTCGATTGGGACAGGGGCCACTGAAGCTTTCTTT
-	-	TRBV28	TRBJ1-2	CASSPGSGYYGYTF	TGTGCCAGCAGTCCAGGGTCAGGTTACTATGGCTACACCTTC
TRBD1	-	TRBV15	TRBJ2-1	CATSRPGQGAINEQFF	TGTGCCACCAGCAGACCCGGACAGGGGGCCATCAATGAGCAGTTCTTC
TRBD2	-	TRBV14	TRBJ2-1	CASSSRTSGGVNEQFF	TGTGCCAGCAGCTCCCGAACTAGCGGGGGGGTAAATGAGCAGTTCTTC
-	-	TRBV5-4	TRBJ2-5	CASSSREFQETQYF	TGTGCCAGCAGCTCACGGGAATTCCAAGAGACCCAGTACTTC
-	-	TRBV13	TRBJ1-5	CASSLGGGNQPQHF	TGTGCCAGCAGCTTAGGAGGGGGCAATCAGCCCCAGCATTTT
TRBD1	-	TRBV4-3	TRBJ2-2	CASSAYRGTKGGELFF	TGCGCCAGCAGCGCTTACAGGGGTACTAAGGGCGGGGAGCTGTTTTTT
TRBD1	-	TRBV5-1	TRBJ1-1	CASNPGTANTEAFF	TGCGCCAGCAATCCCGGGACAGCGAACACTGAAGCTTTCTTT
TRBD1	-	TRBV6-1	TRBJ2-3	CASSERTGGNTDTQYF	TGTGCCAGCAGTGAACGGACAGGGGGCAACACAGATACGCAGTATTTT
-	-	TRBV15	TRBJ1-2	CATSRDRGGGYTF	TGTGCCACCAGCAGAGATCGGGGGGGCGGCTACACCTTC
TRBD2	-	TRBV5-1	TRBJ2-3	CATSSGGSTDTQYF	TGCGCCACTTCTAGCGGGGGAAGCACAGATACGCAGTATTTT
-	-	TRBV7-2	TRBJ2-3	CASSLVGTTDTQYF	TGTGCCAGCAGCTTAGTTGGCACCACAGATACGCAGTATTTT
-	once	TRBV30	TRBJ2-7	CAWSQPGRTEQYF	TGTGCCTGGAGTCAACCCGGACGGACTGAGCAGTACTTC
-	-	TRBV5-4	TRBJ1-1	CASSSPTARYTEAFF	TGTGCCAGCAGCTCACCGACAGCACGATACACTGAAGCTTTCTTT
TRBD1	-	TRBV27	TRBJ2-1	CASSPGGRQGNNEQFF	TGTGCCAGCAGTCCAGGGGGACGACAGGGGAACAATGAGCAGTTCTTC
-	-	TRBV7-2	TRBJ2-5	CASSLDREETQYF	TGTGCCAGCAGCTTAGACAGAGAAGAGACCCAGTACTTC
-	-	TRBV11-2	TRBJ2-1	CASSSVPYNEQFF	TGTGCCAGCAGCTCAGTCCCCTACAATGAGCAGTTCTTC
TRBD1	few	TRBV5-1	TRBJ2-7	CASSRLGQGIYEQYF	TGCGCCAGCAGCCGCCTGGGACAGGGGATCTACGAGCAGTACTTC
TRBD1	-	TRBV6-5	TRBJ2-1	CASSLDRGRLNEQFF	TGTGCCAGCAGTTTGGACAGGGGGCGGTTAAATGAGCAGTTCTTC
-	-	TRBV28	TRBJ2-1	CASSPVSSYNEQFF	TGTGCCAGCAGCCCCGTGAGCTCCTACAATGAGCAGTTCTTC
TRBD1	-	TRBV6-1	TRBJ1-2	CASSRPGQGDYGYTF	TGTGCCAGCAGCAGACCGGGACAGGGCGACTATGGCTACACCTTC
-	few	TRBV2	TRBJ1-2	CASSVGVVGGYTF	TGTGCCAGCAGTGTCGGGGTAGTCGGTGGCTACACCTTC
-	-	TRBV28	TRBJ1-2	CAIESGGYTF	TGTGCCATTGAAAGCGGTGGCTACACCTTC
TRBD1	-	TRBV13	TRBJ2-7	CASSSRPGTGFGSPYEQYF	TGTGCCAGCAGCTCCCGTCCCGGGACAGGGTTCGGGTCCCCCTACGAGCAGTACTTC
-	-	TRBV6-5	TRBJ1-4	CASSRRENEKLFF	TGTGCCAGCAGTCGTCGGGAAAATGAAAAACTGTTTTTT
-	once	TRBV27	TRBJ1-5	CASGERGGQPQHF	TGTGCCAGCGGTGAAAGGGGTGGTCAGCCCCAGCATTTT
-	-	TRBV10-1	TRBJ2-7	CASSMGGPGGLEQYF	TGCGCCAGCAGTATGGGCGGACCCGGGGGATTGGAGCAGTACTTC
-	-	TRBV29-1	TRBJ2-5	CSVDNMAQETQYF	TGCAGCGTTGACAATATGGCCCAAGAGACCCAGTACTTC
-	once	TRBV27	TRBJ2-1	CASRDSQSSYNEQFF	TGTGCCAGCAGGGACTCTCAGAGCTCCTACAATGAGCAGTTCTTC
TRBD1	-	TRBV10-3	TRBJ2-7	CAISRQGENYEQYF	TGTGCCATCAGTAGACAGGGGGAAAACTACGAGCAGTACTTC
-	-	TRBV30	TRBJ1-1	CAWSGGDTEAFF	TGTGCCTGGAGTGGGGGGGACACTGAAGCTTTCTTT
TRBD2	-	TRBV19	TRBJ2-5	CASRSSGGTAAETQYF	TGTGCCAGTAGGAGTAGCGGGGGGACCGCCGCGGAGACCCAGTACTTC
-	-	TRBV6-5	TRBJ1-2	CASSSGQLNGYTF	TGTGCCAGCAGCTCCGGACAGCTTAATGGCTACACCTTC
TRBD2	-	TRBV4-3	TRBJ2-3	CASSQGGGADTQYF	TGCGCCAGCAGCCAAGGGGGGGGAGCGGATACGCAGTATTTT
TRBD2	-	TRBV19	TRBJ2-3	CASSILAGARMTQYF	TGTGCCAGTAGTATTCTAGCGGGGGCCCGGATGACGCAGTATTTT
-	-	TRBV7-9	TRBJ2-7	CASSRQGNYEQYF	TGTGCCAGCAGCCGTCAGGGGAACTACGAGCAGTACTTC
-	-	TRBV9	TRBJ1-3	CASSVGTPAGNTIYF	TGTGCCAGCAGCGTTGGTACTCCTGCTGGAAACACCATATATTTT
-	-	TRBV5-4	TRBJ2-2	CASSPYTGELFF	TGTGCCAGCAGCCCCTACACCGGGGAGCTGTTTTTT
-	few	TRBV13	TRBJ2-5	CASSQQETQYF	TGTGCCAGCAGCCAACAAGAGACCCAGTACTTC
TRBD2	-	TRBV5-3	TRBJ2-3	CARSLKRGSTDTQYF	TGTGCCAGAAGCTTAAAGCGGGGAAGCACAGATACGCAGTATTTT
-	-	TRBV15	TRBJ2-1	CATSRGRGTYNEQFF	TGTGCCACCAGCAGAGGTAGAGGGACCTACAATGAGCAGTTCTTC
-	-	TRBV28	TRBJ1-2	CASSFTGPGADGYTF	TGTGCCAGCAGTTTTACCGGTCCAGGGGCGGATGGCTACACCTTC
-	-	TRBV5-1	TRBJ2-5	CASSPRGAETQYF	TGCGCCAGCAGCCCCAGGGGCGCAGAGACCCAGTACTTC
-	-	TRBV7-9	TRBJ1-2	CASSFRVWTNGYTF	TGTGCCAGCAGCTTCCGGGTGTGGACAAATGGCTACACCTTC
TRBD1	-	TRBV9	TRBJ1-1	CASSVGTGRYTEAFF	TGTGCCAGCAGCGTCGGGACAGGAAGATACACTGAAGCTTTCTTT
TRBD2	few	TRBV6-1	TRBJ2-3	CATAVGGGTDTQYF	TGTGCCACAGCCGTGGGGGGGGGAACAGATACGCAGTATTTT
-	-	TRBV5-1	TRBJ2-7	CASSPAAMITYEQYF	TGCGCCAGCAGCCCTGCGGCCATGATAACCTACGAGCAGTACTTC
TRBD1	few	TRBV7-9	TRBJ1-1	CASRHPSGTGGGTEAFF	TGTGCCAGCAGGCACCCCTCCGGGACAGGGGGGGGCACTGAAGCTTTCTTT
TRBD1	-	TRBV6-5	TRBJ1-2	CASRSGQGAFYGYTF	TGTGCCAGCAGATCTGGACAGGGGGCCTTCTATGGCTACACCTTC
TRBD2	-	TRBV4-2	TRBJ2-1	CASSQDLASGDYNEQFF	TGTGCCAGCAGCCAAGATCTTGCTAGCGGGGATTACAATGAGCAGTTCTTC
TRBD1	few	TRBV6-1	TRBJ1-2	CASSEIQGAYGYTF	TGTGCCAGCAGTGAAATACAGGGGGCCTATGGCTACACCTTC